The clone carrying this TCR beta chain was counted a few times. Its antigen is as yet unknown. This sample was included in a study of shared clonotypes between healthy human individuals. Study-level points and caveats: Represented diversity, genetic and exposure-history alike, was limited by few donors. Between several donors, naive CD4 clonotypes were shared at a level of approximately 5%.

Sequencing was performed with immunoSEQ multiplex PCR; in TCRdb, only in-frame clones are kept and a portion is missing. The data show 550,000 to 700,000 clones, about 80% seen once. V lost 4 bases, J lost 4 bases, and 6 bases stayed unmatched. Germline V gene sequence: CDR1 GTSNPN, CDR2 SVGIG (reference sequence). CDR3 length equals 13 residues. This receptor was obtained from a woman aged 30 to 39 in good health. Sequenced material: memory CD4+ T cells sorted from blood. Sample subset: CD45RA-negative fraction. This sequence joins TRBV30 and TRBJ2-5; 7 nucleotides align to TRBD2. The CDR3 sequence is CAWTVAGVETQYF. Written as DNA, the CDR3 is TGTGCCTGGACCGTCGCGGGGGTAGAGACCCAGTACTTC. Complete variable domain (other parts from reference TRBV30 and TRBJ2-5): SQTIHQWPATLVQPVGSPLSLECTVEGTSNPNLYWYRQAAGRGLQLLFYSVGIGQISSEVPQNLSASRPQDRQFILSSKKLLLSDSGFYLCAWTVAGVETQYFGPGTRLLVL.